These 25 T cell receptor beta chains share one sample of origin, sequenced in a study of blood T cell repertoires in COVID-19. Assay: immunoSEQ multiplex PCR; the TCRdb copy retains only in-frame clones and omits some. The sample yields 250,000 to 350,000 clones, just under 90% seen once. The specimen was PBMCs or T cells enriched from blood (not recorded which). Receptor source: a woman aged 45-65 years who had been exposed to COVID-19.

This chain links TRBV2 with TRBJ1-2; D is perhaps TRBD1 (6 bases). This CDR3 contains 11 residues. V lost 5 bases and J lost 6, with 7 bases in between. Per the germline V gene, CDR1 is SNHLY and CDR2 is FYNNEI. The CDR3 DNA follows: TGTGCCAGCAGTTCAGGGGATGGCTACACCTTC. Translating it yields CASSSGDGYTF. The entire variable domain, with the rest obtained from reference TRBV2 and TRBJ1-2, is as follows: EPEVTQTPSHQVTQMGQEVILRCVPISNHLYFYWYRQILGQKVEFLVSFYNNEISEKSEIFDDQFSVERPDGSNFTLKIRSTKLEDSAMYFCASSSGDGYTFGSGTRLTVV.

The chain employs TRBV5-4 and TRBJ1-1, with 11 bases fitting TRBD1. Germline V gives CDR1 SGHNT, CDR2 YYREEE (reference sequence). Trimming at V came to 4 bases and at J to 7 bases, leaving 12 bases not matched to a gene. This CDR3 comprises 16 residues. CDR3 DNA sequence: TGTGCCAGCAGCAAGCCGGGACAGGGGGGATTTGATGAAGCTTTCTTT. Its translation is CASSKPGQGGFDEAFF.

V usage is TRBV28 and J usage is TRBJ1-2; D perhaps matches TRBD1 (5 bases). The ends were cut back, 0 bases at V and 8 bases at J, with 10 bases in the middle. The CDR3 has 13 residues. CDR1 MDHEN and CDR2 SYDVKM come from the germline V gene. CDR3 in amino acids: CASSLWGGEGYTF. In nucleotides, the CDR3 is TGTGCCAGCAGTTTATGGGGAGGGGAAGGCTACACCTTC.

The chain is built from TRBV24-1 and TRBJ2-5; 7 nucleotides align to TRBD2. Losses at the gene ends were 1 base for V and 3 bases for J; bases not matched to a gene: 10. Germline V gives CDR1 KGHDR, CDR2 SFDVKD. The CDR3 consists of 17 residues. CDR3 nucleotides: TGTGCCACCAGTGATTTTGTCCTGGCGGGGGTCAAAGAGACCCAGTACTTC. Its translation: CATSDFVLAGVKETQYF.

The chain uses TRBV5-1 and TRBJ2-3; a possible D gene is TRBD1 (6 bases). The CDR3 has 15 amino acids. Per germline, CDR1 SGHRS and CDR2 YFSETQ. Trimming removed 0 bases at V and 2 bases at J, with 10 bases between. CDR3 nucleotides: TGCGCCAGCAGCTTGGAGGACAGCAACACAGATACGCAGTATTTT. Encoded protein: CASSLEDSNTDTQYF.

This rearrangement joins TRBV21-1 to TRBJ2-5; the table's D call, TRBD2, was not checked against the DNA. TRBV21-1 is tagged as a pseudogene. There are 15 residues in the CDR3. Written as DNA, the CDR3 is TGTGCCAGCAGGGACGGGGTGCAGCGGCAAGAGACCCAGTACTTC. Amino acids: CASRDGVQRQETQYF.

The chain recombines TRBV18 with TRBJ2-3, with 8 bases aligning to TRBD1. This CDR3 has 15 amino acids. V lost 3 bases, J lost 4 bases, and 6 bases stayed unmatched. The germline V gene has CDR1 KGHSH and CDR2 LQKENI. CDR3 sequence: CASSPGQVNSDTQYF. As DNA, the CDR3 is TGTGCCAGCTCACCGGGACAGGTCAATTCAGATACGCAGTATTTT.

This chain connects TRBV9 to TRBJ2-3; TRBD2 is a possible D gene (6 bases). Germline CDR1 reads SGDLS; CDR2 reads YYNGEE. The CDR3 covers 14 residues. Trimming left V 0 bases short and J 4 bases short, with 9 bases between. The CDR3 sequence is CASSVAGVSDTQYF. The CDR3 region has the DNA TGTGCCAGCAGCGTAGCGGGGGTTTCAGATACGCAGTATTTT.

The chain employs TRBV6-4 and TRBJ1-3, with no clear D. The CDR3 consists of 15 residues. Per the germline V gene, CDR1 is MRHNA and CDR2 is SNTAGT. The V and J ends lost 5 bases and 0 bases respectively, with 11 bases between them. CDR3 bases: TGTGCCAGCAGTTTCCAGCGATGCTCTGGAAACACCATATATTTT. Amino acids: CASSFQRCSGNTIYF.

The J gene is TRBJ2-2, the V gene TRBV2, with 10 bases identical to TRBD2. The germline CDR1 and CDR2 sequences are SNHLY and FYNNEI. The CDR3 extends over 15 amino acids. With V trimmed by 2 bases and J by 5 bases, 2 bases remained unmatched. This chain's CDR3 is CASSEPSGGTGELFF. The CDR3 nucleotides are TGTGCCAGCAGTGAACCTAGCGGGGGAACCGGGGAGCTGTTTTTT.

The V and J genes are TRBV6-1 and TRBJ2-1, with 8 bases fitting TRBD2. V gave up 5 bases and J gave up 5 bases; unmatched junction bases: 11. The germline gives CDR1 MNHNS, CDR2 SASEGT. The CDR3 has 16 residues. The CDR3 spells CASSKGLGGGNNEQFF. The CDR3 DNA follows: TGTGCCAGCAGTAAAGGACTAGGCGGGGGGAACAATGAGCAGTTCTTC.

The rearrangement uses TRBV7-8 and TRBJ2-7; TRBD1 agrees at 9 bases. The V gene's germline CDR1 is SGHVS and CDR2 FQNEAQ. V lost 5 bases to trimming and J lost 2 bases; unmatched junction nucleotides: 4. There are 14 residues in the CDR3. This CDR3 reads CASSLRDRAYEQYF. DNA for the CDR3: TGTGCCAGCAGCCTCCGGGACAGGGCCTACGAGCAGTACTTC.

V gene TRBV30 combines with J gene TRBJ2-7, with TRBD1 matching 8 bases. The CDR3 loop spans 14 amino acids. Germline V gives CDR1 GTSNPN, CDR2 SVGIG (reference sequence). V was pared by 2 bases and J by 5 bases, with 8 bases of the junction left unmatched. The CDR3 sequence: CAWSLGQGSDEQYF. The CDR3 bases are TGTGCCTGGAGTCTAGGACAGGGTTCTGACGAGCAGTACTTC.

Written as DNA, the CDR3 is TGTGCCAGCAGTTCGCAGGGGGCGCGAGCTGGAAACACCATATATTTT. Its translation: CASSSQGARAGNTIYF. This rearrangement joins TRBV5-5 to TRBJ1-3; 8 bases agree with TRBD1. The CDR3 is made up of 16 amino acids. The V gene's germline CDR1 is SGHKS and CDR2 YYEKEE (reference sequence). V dropped 5 bases and J dropped 2; count of bases not matched to a gene: 9.

The gene calls are TRBV7-2 and TRBJ1-2, with D possibly TRBD1 on 6 matching bases. The CDR3 covers 12 residues. V lost 6 bases and J 3 bases, leaving 8 bases between the germline ends. CDR1 and CDR2 from the germline V gene are SGHTA and FQGNSA. The CDR3 DNA sequence: TGTGCCAGCAGTGAGGGGGACTATGGCTACACCTTC. Translated, it gives CASSEGDYGYTF.

The V gene is TRBV5-1, the J gene TRBJ1-2; a weak D match, TRBD1 (6 bases). Trimming cost V 3 bases and J 1 base, with 10 bases left between them. Germline lookup yields CDR1 SGHRS and CDR2 YFSETQ. The CDR3 runs to 14 residues. The CDR3 nucleotides are TGCGCCAGCAGCTCGGACAGCCGTAACTATGGCTACACCTTC. Its translation is CASSSDSRNYGYTF.

Only one count was recorded for this clone. The rearrangement links TRBV9 to TRBJ1-1; possibly TRBD1 for D (5 bases). V lost 3 bases to trimming and J lost 2 bases, with 8 bases between them. This CDR3 comprises 13 residues. Germline values: CDR1 SGDLS, CDR2 YYNGEE. CDR3 sequence: CASSAGGNTEAFF. CDR3 in DNA: TGTGCCAGCAGCGCCGGGGGTAACACTGAAGCTTTCTTT.

The chain uses TRBV4-2 and TRBJ2-1; no firm D call. Looked up from germline, CDR1 is LGHNA and CDR2 is YNFKEQ. The CDR3 extends over 12 amino acids. Trimming took 0 bases from V and 10 from J, leaving 7 bases between them. The CDR3 bases are TGTGCCAGCAGCCAAGAAATCGGGGAGCAGTTCTTC. It is translated as CASSQEIGEQFF.

V usage is TRBV2 and J usage is TRBJ1-1, with D maybe TRBD1 (5 bases). This CDR3 has 13 residues. CDR1 is SNHLY, CDR2 FYNNEI, per germline. Trimming stripped 4 bases from V and 7 bases from J, with 13 bases between. This CDR3 is CASSVKGWGEAFF. CDR3 nucleotide sequence: TGTGCCAGCAGTGTTAAGGGGTGGGGTGAAGCTTTCTTT.

This clone occurred once. The J gene is TRBJ2-3, the V gene TRBV27; TRBD2 aligns across 14 bases. V shed 3 bases, J shed 3 bases, and the junction held 5 bases outside the gene matches. The CDR3 contains 17 residues. The V gene's germline CDR1 is MNHEY and CDR2 SMNVEV (reference sequence). The CDR3 nucleotides read TGTGCCAGCAGTTTCGGGACTAGCGGGGGCCCAACAGATACGCAGTATTTT. Translation: CASSFGTSGGPTDTQYF.

V gene TRBV5-1 combines with J gene TRBJ1-3; the D gene is possibly TRBD1 (6 bases). V lost 4 bases and J lost 2, with 10 bases in between. Germline CDR1 is SGHRS and CDR2 is YFSETQ. The CDR3 loop spans 14 amino acids. In DNA, the CDR3 is TGCGCCAGCAGCGGGACATCCCCTGGAAACACCATATATTTT. Protein sequence: CASSGTSPGNTIYF.

J is TRBJ1-2 and V is TRBV6-1; D not resolved. The CDR3 length is 15 residues. Germline V gives CDR1 MNHNS, CDR2 SASEGT. The V gene lost 1 base and the J gene lost 0 bases, with 9 bases spanning the gap. CDR3 bases: TGTGCCAGCAGTGAAGTAAACTTAGCTAACTATGGCTACACCTTC. Translated: CASSEVNLANYGYTF.

The gene calls are TRBV19 and TRBJ1-4; no firm D call. The CDR3 is 14 amino acids. With 8 bases removed from V and 5 bases from J, the gap between germline ends came to 15 bases. The V gene's germline CDR1 is LNHDA and CDR2 SQIVND (reference sequence). The CDR3 nucleotides read TGTGCCAGTTCAGTATACAGAACCAATGAAAAACTGTTTTTT. It yields the protein CASSVYRTNEKLFF.

This clone appeared once. The chain links TRBV6-1 to TRBJ1-5; no definite D call. The germline V gene has CDR1 MNHNS and CDR2 SASEGT. The CDR3 spans 14 residues. The V end was cut by 2 bases, the J end by 3 bases, with 8 bases between. DNA of the CDR3: TGTGCCAGCAGTGAACGCAGGTCCAATCAGCCCCAGCATTTT. This translates into CASSERRSNQPQHF.

This clone was seen only a few times. The genes are TRBV6-1 and TRBJ2-7; TRBD1 matches 10 bases. Germline CDR1 is MNHNS and CDR2 is SASEGT. After removal of 2 bases from V and 1 base from J, the junction contained 8 bases not matched to a gene. The CDR3 covers 17 residues. The DNA for the CDR3 is TGTGCCAGCAGTGAATCCACGGGGACAGGGGTTTCCTACGAGCAGTACTTC. Its protein is CASSESTGTGVSYEQYF.